The next 16 T cell receptor beta chains were all read from a single sample in a study of beta chain features in type 1 diabetes. TCRB transcripts that were expressed got sequenced, as all of the isolated RNA had been reverse transcribed. Clones were sequenced by immunoSEQ multiplex PCR, and TCRdb holds only the in-frame ones, with some missing. The sample has roughly 400,000 clones; approximately 15% are singletons. The sequenced material came from naive CD4+ T cells from blood. These TCRs come from a man aged 30 to 39 in good health.

This clone is a singleton in its sample. The V gene is TRBV6-5, the J gene TRBJ2-7, with D tentatively TRBD2 (6 bases). V lost 2 bases and J lost 0, with 14 bases in between. The CDR3 spans 16 residues. Per the germline V gene, CDR1 is MNHEY and CDR2 is SVGAGI. The CDR3 nucleotides read TGTGCCAGCAGTTACGGTCGGGGACTGCTCTCCTACGAGCAGTACTTC. Protein: CASSYGRGLLSYEQYF.

V is TRBV28 and J is TRBJ2-1, with no clear D. Germline CDR1 is MDHEN and CDR2 is SYDVKM. Between the trimmed V and J ends, which lost 8 bases and 5 bases, there was a span of 7 bases. CDR3 length: 11 residues. CDR3 sequence: CASSPHNEQFF. The DNA for the CDR3 is TGTGCCAGCTCGCCACACAATGAGCAGTTCTTC.

The chain is built from TRBV20-1 and TRBJ1-5; unclear D gene. Germline assignment: CDR1 DFQATT and CDR2 SNEGSKA (reference sequence). Deletions cut 3 bases from V and 7 bases from J, with 4 bases between. CDR3 length equals 10 residues. In DNA form, the CDR3 reads TGCAGTGCTAGTCCCCAGCCCCAGCATTTT. It is translated as CSASPQPQHF.

There are a few counts of this clone. The CDR3 bases are TGTGCCAGCAGCCTCCCCCTGCCCGCCACAGATACGCAGTATTTT. Its translation: CASSLPLPATDTQYF. J is TRBJ2-3 and V is TRBV7-2; D is uncertain. This CDR3 region has 15 residues. Trimming shortened V by 5 bases and J by 2 bases, and 14 bases separated the two germline ends. Germline V gene sequence: CDR1 SGHTA, CDR2 FQGNSA.

This clone was picked up a small number of times. The chain joins TRBV15 to TRBJ2-2, with D hard to call. Per germline, CDR1 LNHNV and CDR2 YYDKDF (reference sequence). V gave up 0 bases and J gave up 1 base, with 3 bases separating them. This CDR3 region has 14 residues. In nucleotides, the CDR3 is TGTGCCACCAGCAGAGAAGGGAACACCGGGGAGCTGTTTTTT. Its protein is CATSREGNTGELFF. Looking up the rest from reference TRBV15 and TRBJ2-2 gives the full variable domain: DAMVIQNPRYQVTQFGKPVTLSCSQTLNHNVMYWYQQKSSQAPKLLFHYYDKDFNNEADTPDNFQSRRPNTSFCFLDIRSPGLGDTAMYLCATSREGNTGELFFGEGSRLTVL.

This chain connects TRBV7-9 to TRBJ2-2; tentative D call: TRBD2 (5 bases). Germline V gene data show CDR1 as SEHNR and CDR2 as FQNEAQ (reference sequence). The CDR3 has 14 residues. Trimming stripped 2 bases from V and 6 bases from J, with 10 bases between. The CDR3 DNA reads as TGTGCCAGCAGCTTAAGTAGCGTCTCCGGGGAGCTGTTTTTT. This sequence encodes CASSLSSVSGELFF.

This clone was recorded a few times. This chain uses TRBV6-5 with TRBJ2-5, with D tentatively TRBD1 or TRBD2 (5 bases each). The germline V gene has CDR1 MNHEY and CDR2 SVGAGI. The CDR3 is 15 residues long. V gave up 5 bases and J gave up 3 bases, with 16 bases separating them. CDR3 sequence (DNA): TGTGCCAGCAGTGCCTCCGGGACGGAAAAAGAGACCCAGTACTTC. Residues: CASSASGTEKETQYF.

This clone was seen only a few times. The chain links TRBV29-1 to TRBJ1-2; D is undetermined. Germline values: CDR1 SQVTM, CDR2 ANQGSEA. The CDR3 is 12 residues long. Deletions cut 4 bases from V and 1 base from J, with 7 bases between. The CDR3 reads CSVVEGNYGYTF. Here the CDR3 DNA reads TGCAGCGTTGTGGAGGGTAACTATGGCTACACCTTC.

This clone was counted a few times. The chain employs TRBV9 and TRBJ2-1; 13 nucleotides agree with TRBD2. V lost 4 bases to trimming and J lost 9 bases; unmatched junction nucleotides: 10. Germline loops: CDR1 SGDLS, CDR2 YYNGEE. The CDR3 totals 16 residues. Written as DNA, the CDR3 is TGTGCCAGCAGCCCCAGGACTAGCGGGAGTTACGGTGAGCAGTTCTTC. Translated, it gives CASSPRTSGSYGEQFF.

The chain combines TRBV6-1 with TRBJ2-2, with 11 nucleotides matching TRBD2. Germline V CDR1 and CDR2: MNHNS, SASEGT. The CDR3 is 17 amino acids. Germline trimming cut 4 bases from V and 4 bases from J; bases unmatched to any gene: 8. CDR3 sequence reads: CASSGASGRRTTGELFF. DNA for the CDR3: TGTGCCAGCAGTGGCGCTAGCGGGAGGAGAACCACCGGGGAGCTGTTTTTT.

This clone has just a few counts. The J gene is TRBJ2-1, the V gene TRBV11-2; a possible D gene is TRBD2 (6 bases). CDR1 and CDR2 (germline): SGHAT, FQNNGV. The CDR3 runs to 15 residues. Trimming left V 1 base short and J 4 bases short, with 11 bases between. The DNA for the CDR3 is TGTGCCAGCAGCTTAGTCCTCGGGGGATACAATGAGCAGTTCTTC. Translating it yields CASSLVLGGYNEQFF.

The chain couples TRBV2 to TRBJ2-1, with D possibly matching TRBD2 (5 bases). Germline V CDR1 and CDR2: SNHLY, FYNNEI. CDR3 length: 13 amino acids. V lost 4 bases to trimming and J lost 6 bases, with 10 bases between them. CDR3 amino acids: CASSGTPLNEQFF. CDR3 nucleotides: TGTGCCAGCAGTGGGACTCCACTCAATGAGCAGTTCTTC.

As concerns this clone: One junction end disagrees with the germline gene, perhaps due to a read error. The J gene is TRBJ2-1, the V gene TRBV29-1; 7 bases line up with TRBD2. The length of the CDR3 is 16 residues. Looked up from germline, CDR1 is SQVTM and CDR2 is ANQGSEA. The CDR3 loop is CSVVSGPLQSYDEQFF. The CDR3 DNA is TGCAGCGTTGTTAGCGGGCCGCTCCAGTCCTACGATGAGCAGTTCTTC.

The chain couples TRBV4-3 to TRBJ2-7; 8 nucleotides agree with TRBD1. Germline CDR1 and CDR2: LGHNA and YSLEER. The CDR3 length is 15 residues. Losses at the gene ends were 1 base for V and 1 base for J; bases not matched to a gene: 3. The CDR3, as DNA: TGCGCCAGCAGCCAAGGTACAGGGGGGTCCTACGAGCAGTACTTC. Encoded protein: CASSQGTGGSYEQYF.

In this sample, this clone turned up a few times. The J gene is TRBJ1-6, the V gene TRBV10-3; D remains ambiguous. The CDR3 is 14 residues long. Trimming took 8 bases from V and 6 from J, leaving 14 bases between them. Germline V gives CDR1 ENHRY, CDR2 SYGVKD. As DNA, the CDR3 is TGTGCCATCCGCGGCGCGGTTCCTAATTCACCCCTCCACTTT. Encoded protein: CAIRGAVPNSPLHF.

CDR3 coding DNA: TGTGCCAGCAGCTTGGCGCAGGGGTCAAATGAGCAGTTCTTC. Translating gives CASSLAQGSNEQFF. The genes are TRBV5-4 and TRBJ2-1; D perhaps matches TRBD1 (6 bases). The CDR3 extends over 14 amino acids. V lost 0 bases and J lost 7, with 11 bases in between. Germline CDR1 is SGHNT and CDR2 is YYREEE (reference sequence).